Listed below are T cell receptor beta chains from one sample, sequenced in a study of blood T cell repertoires in COVID-19. Clones were read by immunoSEQ multiplex PCR, and TCRdb kept only the in-frame ones, dropping some. The sample holds approximately 220,000 clones; approximately 86% are singletons and the top ten take 3.5% to 4%. The sequencing sample was made of PBMCs or T cells enriched from blood (not recorded which). The receptors originated from a woman aged 40 to 50 with acute COVID-19. CDR3s include the opening cysteine and the closing phenylalanine or tryptophan. The D gene is left open where the match is weak. Clone sizes are given selectively: once, few, many, or a class where the clone is expanded.

V: TRBV7-2; D: NA; J: TRBJ2-6; size: once; CDR3: CASSLKVGSGANVLTF; DNA: TGTGCCAGCAGCTTAAAAGTCGGCTCTGGGGCCAACGTCCTGACTTTC
V: TRBV30; D: NA; J: TRBJ1-2; size: NA; CDR3: CAWDDRSCYGYTF; DNA: TGTGCCTGGGATGACAGGTCCTGCTATGGCTACACCTTC
V: TRBV12-3/TRBV12-4; D: NA; J: TRBJ2-7; size: NA; CDR3: CASSFVSYEQYF; DNA: TGTGCCAGCAGTTTCGTCTCCTACGAGCAGTACTTC
V: TRBV28; D: NA; J: TRBJ2-5; size: once; CDR3: CASSLARFGETQYF; DNA: TGTGCCAGCAGTCTCGCGCGGTTTGGGGAGACCCAGTACTTC
V: TRBV9; D: NA; J: TRBJ1-5; size: few; CDR3: CASSVEGAGLSNQPQHF; DNA: TGTGCCAGCAGCGTAGAAGGAGCAGGGCTGAGCAATCAGCCCCAGCATTTT
V: TRBV30; D: NA; J: TRBJ2-1; size: once; CDR3: CAWSPATTNNEQFF; DNA: TGTGCCTGGAGCCCGGCCACTACGAACAATGAGCAGTTCTTC
V: TRBV2; D: NA; J: TRBJ1-5; size: NA; CDR3: CASSEAHSGGQPQHF; DNA: TGTGCCAGCAGTGAAGCGCACTCGGGGGGGCAGCCCCAGCATTTT
V: TRBV7-6; D: TRBD1; J: TRBJ1-6; size: once; CDR3: CASSRGQGLSPLHF; DNA: TGTGCCAGCAGCCGGGGACAGGGCTTATCACCCCTCCACTTT
V: TRBV19; D: TRBD2; J: TRBJ2-1; size: NA; CDR3: CASSIRLAGGSRGNEQFF; DNA: TGTGCCAGTAGTATTCGGCTAGCGGGAGGGTCTAGGGGCAATGAGCAGTTCTTC
V: TRBV10-3; D: NA; J: TRBJ2-7; size: once; CDR3: CAISRQSYEQYF; DNA: TGTGCCATCAGCCGACAGAGCTACGAGCAGTACTTC
V: TRBV11-3; D: NA; J: TRBJ2-3; size: NA; CDR3: CASSLWGGARGDTQYF; DNA: TGTGCCAGCAGCTTATGGGGCGGAGCGCGCGGCGATACGCAGTATTTT
V: TRBV4-3; D: TRBD2; J: TRBJ2-1; size: NA; CDR3: CASSQREREVQFF; DNA: TGCGCCAGCAGCCAGAGGGAGCGGGAGGTGCAGTTCTTC
V: TRBV5-8; D: NA; J: TRBJ2-1; size: NA; CDR3: CASSLDPESSYNEQFF; DNA: TGTGCCAGCAGCTTAGACCCGGAGAGCTCCTACAATGAGCAGTTCTTC
V: TRBV24-1; D: NA; J: TRBJ1-6; size: few; CDR3: CATSPGNYSPLHF; DNA: TGTGCCACCAGTCCGGGGAACTATTCACCCCTCCACTTT
V: TRBV18; D: NA; J: TRBJ2-5; size: NA; CDR3: CASSPPRQLGETQYF; DNA: TGTGCCAGCTCACCACCGCGGCAACTCGGGGAGACCCAGTACTTC
V: TRBV28; D: TRBD2; J: TRBJ2-7; size: few; CDR3: CASTPQGLAGVHEQYF; DNA: TGTGCCAGCACCCCCCAGGGACTAGCGGGAGTGCACGAGCAGTACTTC
V: TRBV12-3/TRBV12-4; D: NA; J: TRBJ2-7; size: NA; CDR3: CASSPRASGQYF; DNA: TGTGCCAGCAGTCCACGGGCCAGCGGGCAGTACTTC
V: TRBV28; D: NA; J: TRBJ1-1; size: NA; CDR3: CASNLRLEEGFMNTEAFF; DNA: TGTGCCAGCAACCTCCGACTCGAAGAAGGATTTATGAACACTGAAGCTTTCTTT
V: TRBV19; D: TRBD2; J: TRBJ2-1; size: NA; CDR3: CASGLAGGEQFF; DNA: TGTGCCAGTGGGCTAGCGGGAGGTGAGCAGTTCTTC
V: TRBV19; D: TRBD1; J: TRBJ1-6; size: NA; CDR3: CASRTGTGIDSPLHF; DNA: TGTGCCAGTAGGACGGGGACAGGGATTGATTCACCCCTCCACTTT
V: TRBV25-1; D: NA; J: TRBJ2-5; size: NA; CDR3: CASSLQASTQETQYF; DNA: TGTGCCAGCAGTCTCCAAGCATCAACCCAAGAGACCCAGTACTTC
V: TRBV11-3; D: NA; J: TRBJ1-3; size: NA; CDR3: CASTRDGRDSGNTIYF; DNA: TGTGCCAGCACCAGAGACGGGAGGGACTCTGGAAACACCATATATTTT
V: TRBV7-3; D: NA; J: TRBJ2-1; size: NA; CDR3: CASSLTRGRRSLARSEQFF; DNA: TGTGCCAGCAGCTTAACGCGGGGCAGGCGGAGCTTGGCTCGCAGTGAGCAGTTCTTC
V: TRBV10-3; D: NA; J: TRBJ2-5; size: NA; CDR3: CASGGGAGETQYF; DNA: TGTGCCTCGGGTGGGGGCGCAGGGGAGACCCAGTACTTC
V: TRBV5-1; D: TRBD2; J: TRBJ2-5; size: NA; CDR3: CASRLTTSGGLDQYF; DNA: TGCGCCAGCAGACTTACGACTAGCGGGGGCCTGGACCAGTACTTC
V: TRBV5-1; D: TRBD1; J: TRBJ2-2; size: few; CDR3: CASSLKGQVNTGELFF; DNA: TGCGCCAGCAGCTTGAAGGGACAGGTCAACACCGGGGAGCTGTTTTTT
V: TRBV28; D: TRBD1; J: TRBJ1-1; size: NA; CDR3: CASSSPPRGRVTEAFF; DNA: TGTGCCAGCAGTTCGCCACCCAGGGGGCGCGTCACTGAAGCTTTCTTT
V: TRBV5-6; D: NA; J: TRBJ1-3; size: NA; CDR3: CASSRGGTGSGNTIYF; DNA: TGTGCCAGCAGCCGCGGGGGGACTGGATCTGGAAACACCATATATTTT
V: TRBV14; D: NA; J: TRBJ2-5; size: NA; CDR3: CASSQVGETQYF; DNA: TGTGCCAGCAGCCAAGTCGGAGAGACCCAGTACTTC
V: TRBV2; D: TRBD1; J: TRBJ1-1; size: NA; CDR3: CASTGWQGARTEAFF; DNA: TGTGCCAGCACCGGTTGGCAGGGGGCGCGCACTGAAGCTTTCTTT